This T cell receptor (beta chain) was recovered during a study of CD8 T cells in Susac syndrome. Notes on the study in general: The study admitted that it had a relatively small number of individuals in its TCR sequencing and HLA analysis.

Reverse transcription of about 0.5 to 1 ug RNA used random hexamers. TCRdb analysed the immunoSEQ multiplex PCR reads with MiXCR anew, one entry per CDR3 protein. Of some 130,000 distinct CDR3 sequences listed, 80% are singletons. From blood CD8+ and CD4+ T cells, the TCR beta chain was sequenced. Multiple sclerosis controls were treatment-naive patients with stable or active relapsing-remitting disease. Negative magnetic isolation gave CD8+ and CD4+ cells; FACS enriched CD8+ TEMRA. In this sample, this clonotype turned up a few times. Its antigen is still unknown. The CDR3 is 14 amino acids. Germline assignment: CDR1 MGHRA and CDR2 YSYEKL. V was pared by 7 bases and J by 2 bases, with 6 bases of the junction left unmatched.

The receptor was derived from a human donor with multiple sclerosis. Source material: CD8+ T cells from PBMCs. The genes are TRBV4-1 and TRBJ2-7; 9 nucleotides align to TRBD2. DNA of the CDR3: TGCGCCAGCACTACGACTAGCGGAGCCTACGAGCAGTACTTC. Translating it yields CASTTTSGAYEQYF.